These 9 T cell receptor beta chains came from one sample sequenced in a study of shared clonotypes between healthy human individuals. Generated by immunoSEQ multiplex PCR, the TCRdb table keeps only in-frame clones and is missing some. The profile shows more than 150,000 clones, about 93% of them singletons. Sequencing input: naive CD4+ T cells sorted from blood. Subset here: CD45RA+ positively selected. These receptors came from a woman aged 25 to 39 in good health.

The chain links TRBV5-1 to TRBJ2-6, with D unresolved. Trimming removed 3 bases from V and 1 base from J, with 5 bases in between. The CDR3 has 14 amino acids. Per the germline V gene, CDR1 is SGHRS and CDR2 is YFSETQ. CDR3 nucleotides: TGCGCCAGCAGCTCGGGTTCTGGGGCCAACGTCCTGACTTTC. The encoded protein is CASSSGSGANVLTF. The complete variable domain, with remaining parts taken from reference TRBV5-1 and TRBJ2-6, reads KAGVTQTPRYLIKTRGQQVTLSCSPISGHRSVSWYQQTPGQGLQFLFEYFSETQRNKGNFPGRFSGRQFSNSRSEMNVSTLELGDSALYLCASSSGSGANVLTFGAGSRLTVL.

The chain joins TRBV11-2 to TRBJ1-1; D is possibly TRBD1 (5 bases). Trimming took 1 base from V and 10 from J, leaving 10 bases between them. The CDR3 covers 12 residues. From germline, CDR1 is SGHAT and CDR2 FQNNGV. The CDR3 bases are TGTGCCAGCAGCTTAGTACGGGGGTTAGCTTTCTTT. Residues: CASSLVRGLAFF.

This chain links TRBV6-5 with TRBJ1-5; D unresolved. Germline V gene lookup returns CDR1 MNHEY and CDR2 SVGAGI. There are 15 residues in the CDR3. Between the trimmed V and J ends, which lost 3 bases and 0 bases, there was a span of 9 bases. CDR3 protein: CASSYSANSNQPQHF. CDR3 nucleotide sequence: TGTGCCAGCAGTTATTCAGCGAATAGCAATCAGCCCCAGCATTTT.

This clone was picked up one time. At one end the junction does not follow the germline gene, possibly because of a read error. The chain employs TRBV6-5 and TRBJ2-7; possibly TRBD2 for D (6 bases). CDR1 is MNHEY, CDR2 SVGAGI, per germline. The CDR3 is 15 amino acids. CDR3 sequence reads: CASSYSRELFWERYF. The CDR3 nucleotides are TGTGCCAGCAGTTACTCCCGGGAGCTCTTTTGGGAGCGGTACTTC.

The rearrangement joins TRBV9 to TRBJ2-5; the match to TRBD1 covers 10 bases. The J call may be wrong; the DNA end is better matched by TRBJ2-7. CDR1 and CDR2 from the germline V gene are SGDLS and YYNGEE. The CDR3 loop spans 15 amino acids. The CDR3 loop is CASSPPGQGFYEQYF. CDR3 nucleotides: TGTGCCAGCAGCCCCCCGGGACAGGGGTTCTACGAGCAGTACTTC.

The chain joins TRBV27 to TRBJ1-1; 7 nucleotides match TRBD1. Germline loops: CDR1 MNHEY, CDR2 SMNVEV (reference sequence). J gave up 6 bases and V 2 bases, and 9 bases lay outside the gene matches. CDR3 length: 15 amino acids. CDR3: CASSLHRQGWAEAFF. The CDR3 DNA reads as TGTGCCAGCAGTTTACATCGACAGGGTTGGGCTGAAGCTTTCTTT.

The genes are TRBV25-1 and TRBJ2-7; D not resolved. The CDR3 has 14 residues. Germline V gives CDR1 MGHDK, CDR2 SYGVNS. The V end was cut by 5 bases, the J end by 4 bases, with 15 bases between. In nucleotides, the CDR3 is TGTGCCAGCAGTCTGGCGTCCGATAGGTACGAGCAGTACTTC. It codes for CASSLASDRYEQYF.

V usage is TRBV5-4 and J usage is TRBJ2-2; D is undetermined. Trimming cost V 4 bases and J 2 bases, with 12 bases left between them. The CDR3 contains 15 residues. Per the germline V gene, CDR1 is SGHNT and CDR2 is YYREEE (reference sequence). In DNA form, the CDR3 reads TGTGCCAGCAGCCGCTCGGCCCTAAACACCGGGGAGCTGTTTTTT. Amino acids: CASSRSALNTGELFF.

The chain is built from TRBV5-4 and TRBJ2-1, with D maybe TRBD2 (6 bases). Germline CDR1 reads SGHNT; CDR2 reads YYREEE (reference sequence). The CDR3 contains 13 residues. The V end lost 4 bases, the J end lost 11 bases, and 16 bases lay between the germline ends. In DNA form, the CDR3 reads TGTGCCAGCAGCCACCGGGACTCAAGGAAGCAGTTCTTC. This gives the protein CASSHRDSRKQFF.